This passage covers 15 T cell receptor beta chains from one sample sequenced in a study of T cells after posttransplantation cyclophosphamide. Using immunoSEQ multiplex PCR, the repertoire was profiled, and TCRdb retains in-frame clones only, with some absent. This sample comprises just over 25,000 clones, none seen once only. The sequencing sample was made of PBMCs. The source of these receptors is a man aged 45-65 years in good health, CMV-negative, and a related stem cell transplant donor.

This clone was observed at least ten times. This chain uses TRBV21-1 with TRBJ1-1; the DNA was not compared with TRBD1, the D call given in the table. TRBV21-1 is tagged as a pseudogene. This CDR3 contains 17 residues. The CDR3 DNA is TGTGCCAGCAGTCCAGACCCTGGACAGGGCGCGGACACTGAAGCTTTCTTT. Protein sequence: CASSPDPGQGADTEAFF.

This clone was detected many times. This CDR3 is CASSLFPGQGNEKLFF. As DNA, the CDR3 is TGTGCCAGCAGTTTATTCCCCGGCCAGGGGAATGAAAAACTGTTTTTT. The chain has TRBV27 and TRBJ1-4; D is possibly TRBD1 (6 bases). V was shortened by 1 base and J by 5 bases, with 14 bases between the two germline ends. CDR1 is MNHEY, CDR2 SMNVEV, per germline (reference sequence). There are 16 residues in the CDR3.

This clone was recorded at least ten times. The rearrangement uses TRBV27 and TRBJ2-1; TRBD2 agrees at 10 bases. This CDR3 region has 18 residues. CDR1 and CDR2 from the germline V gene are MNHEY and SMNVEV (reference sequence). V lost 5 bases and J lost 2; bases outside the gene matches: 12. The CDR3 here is CASSRRLAGVGAYNEQFF. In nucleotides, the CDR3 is TGTGCCAGCAGTAGACGGCTAGCGGGAGTCGGCGCCTACAATGAGCAGTTCTTC.

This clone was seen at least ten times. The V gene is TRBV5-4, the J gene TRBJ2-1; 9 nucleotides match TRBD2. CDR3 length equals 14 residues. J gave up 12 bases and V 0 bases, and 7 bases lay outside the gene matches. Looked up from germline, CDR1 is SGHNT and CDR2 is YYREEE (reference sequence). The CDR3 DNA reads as TGTGCCAGCAGCTTGGGGCTAGCGGGGTGGGGGCAGTTCTTC. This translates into CASSLGLAGWGQFF.

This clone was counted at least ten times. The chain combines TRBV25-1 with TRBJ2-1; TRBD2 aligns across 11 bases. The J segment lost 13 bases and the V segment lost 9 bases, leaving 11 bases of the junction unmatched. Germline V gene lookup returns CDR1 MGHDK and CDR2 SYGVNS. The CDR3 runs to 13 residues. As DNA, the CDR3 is TGTGCCAGGACTAGCGGGGTCACGGGGGGACAGTTCTTC. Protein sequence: CARTSGVTGGQFF.

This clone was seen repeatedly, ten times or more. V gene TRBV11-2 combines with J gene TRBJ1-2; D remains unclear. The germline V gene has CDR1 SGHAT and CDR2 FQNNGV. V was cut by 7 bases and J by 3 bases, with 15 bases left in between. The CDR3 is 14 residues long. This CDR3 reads CASTPGGSDYGYTF. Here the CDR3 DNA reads TGTGCCAGCACCCCAGGTGGGTCAGACTATGGCTACACCTTC.

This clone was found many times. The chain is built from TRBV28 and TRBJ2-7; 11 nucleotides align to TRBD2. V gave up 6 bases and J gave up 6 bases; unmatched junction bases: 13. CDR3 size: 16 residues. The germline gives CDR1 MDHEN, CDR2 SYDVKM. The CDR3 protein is CASSPRGSGRAREQYF. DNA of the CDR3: TGTGCCAGCAGCCCCCGTGGTAGCGGGAGGGCTCGCGAGCAGTACTTC.

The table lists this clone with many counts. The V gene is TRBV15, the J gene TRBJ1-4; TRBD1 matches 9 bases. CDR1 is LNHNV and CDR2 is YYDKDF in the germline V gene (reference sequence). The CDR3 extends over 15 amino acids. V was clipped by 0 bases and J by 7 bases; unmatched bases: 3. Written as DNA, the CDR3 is TGTGCCACCAGCAGAGAAAGGACAGGGGTTGAAAAACTGTTTTTT. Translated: CATSRERTGVEKLFF. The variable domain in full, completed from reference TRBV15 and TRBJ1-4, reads DAMVIQNPRYQVTQFGKPVTLSCSQTLNHNVMYWYQQKSSQAPKLLFHYYDKDFNNEADTPDNFQSRRPNTSFCFLDIRSPGLGDTAMYLCATSRERTGVEKLFFGSGTQLSVL.

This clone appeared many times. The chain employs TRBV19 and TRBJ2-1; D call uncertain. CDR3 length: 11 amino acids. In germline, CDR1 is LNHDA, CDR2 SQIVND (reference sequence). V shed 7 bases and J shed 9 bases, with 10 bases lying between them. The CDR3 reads CASIRGVEQFF. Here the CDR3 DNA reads TGTGCCAGTATCCGTGGAGTTGAGCAGTTCTTC. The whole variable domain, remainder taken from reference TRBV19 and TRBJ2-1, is DGGITQSPKYLFRKEGQNVTLSCEQNLNHDAMYWYRQDPGQGLRLIYYSQIVNDFQKGDIAEGYSVSREKKESFPLTVTSAQKNPTAFYLCASIRGVEQFFGPGTRLTVL.

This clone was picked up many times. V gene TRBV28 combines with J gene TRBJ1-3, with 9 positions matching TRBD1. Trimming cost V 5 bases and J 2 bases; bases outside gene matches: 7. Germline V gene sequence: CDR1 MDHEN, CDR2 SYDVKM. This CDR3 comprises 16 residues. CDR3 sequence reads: CASSPGGDRAGNTIYF. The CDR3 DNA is TGTGCCAGCAGTCCGGGAGGGGACAGGGCTGGAAACACCATATATTTT.

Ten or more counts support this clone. The CDR3 bases are TGTGCCATCAGTGATCGTGGTAAAACAGGGGTTGCCTATGGCTACACCTTC. Amino acid sequence: CAISDRGKTGVAYGYTF. The chain links TRBV10-3 to TRBJ1-2; TRBD1 agrees at 7 bases. Germline lookup yields CDR1 ENHRY and CDR2 SYGVKD. The V and J ends lost 3 bases and 4 bases, in that order; junction bases with no gene match: 14. CDR3 length equals 17 residues.

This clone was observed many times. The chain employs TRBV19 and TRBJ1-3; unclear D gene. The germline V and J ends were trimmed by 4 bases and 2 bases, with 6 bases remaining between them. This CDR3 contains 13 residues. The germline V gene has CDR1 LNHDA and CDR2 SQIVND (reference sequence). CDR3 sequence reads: CASSTVPGNTIYF. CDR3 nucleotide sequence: TGTGCCAGTAGTACCGTCCCTGGAAACACCATATATTTT.

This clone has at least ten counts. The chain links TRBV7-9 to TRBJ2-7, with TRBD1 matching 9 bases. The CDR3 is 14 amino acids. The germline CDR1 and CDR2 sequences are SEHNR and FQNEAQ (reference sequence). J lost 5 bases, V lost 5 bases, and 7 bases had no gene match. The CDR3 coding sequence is TGTGCCAGCAGCGCCGGGACAGGGTGGCACGAGCAGTACTTC. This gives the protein CASSAGTGWHEQYF.

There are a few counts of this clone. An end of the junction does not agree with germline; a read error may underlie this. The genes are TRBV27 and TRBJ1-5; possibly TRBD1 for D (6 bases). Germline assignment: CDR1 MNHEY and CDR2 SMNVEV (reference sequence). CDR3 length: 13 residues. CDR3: CASSLRGHQPQNF. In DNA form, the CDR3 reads TGTGCCAGCAGTCTCAGGGGTCACCAGCCCCAGAATTTT.

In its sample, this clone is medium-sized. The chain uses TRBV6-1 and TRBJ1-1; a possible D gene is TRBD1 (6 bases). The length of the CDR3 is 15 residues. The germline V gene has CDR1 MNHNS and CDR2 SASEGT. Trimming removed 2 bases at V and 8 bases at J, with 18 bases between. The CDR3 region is CASSESPSRTEEAFF. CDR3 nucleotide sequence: TGTGCCAGCAGTGAATCGCCCTCTCGGACAGAAGAAGCTTTCTTT.